The 9 T cell receptor beta chains presented below share a single source sample, sequenced in a study of early T cells in non-severe SARS-CoV-2 infection. TCRdb redid the calling of the 5' RACE reads with MiXCR, one entry per CDR3 protein. The sample shows approximately 34,000 distinct CDR3 sequences, approximately 8% of them seen only once. Source: whole blood, taken at baseline. Receptor source: an adult who was a healthcare worker with PCR-confirmed SARS-CoV-2 infection or an uninfected control (not recorded which).

This clonotype was recorded a few times. This chain connects TRBV5-1 to TRBJ2-1; TRBD1 agrees at 9 bases. This CDR3 spans 16 amino acids. The V segment lost 4 bases and the J segment 2 bases; nucleotides outside the gene matches: 7. Germline CDR1 SGHRS, CDR2 YFSETQ. Written as DNA, the CDR3 is TGCGCCAGCAGCCTACCCGGGACAGGGCCCTACAATGAGCAGTTCTTC. Translating gives CASSLPGTGPYNEQFF.

V and J are TRBV30 and TRBJ1-1; 7 bases fit TRBD1. V dropped 2 bases and J dropped 0; count of bases not matched to a gene: 6. The CDR3 has 15 residues. Germline V gives CDR1 GTSNPN, CDR2 SVGIG (reference sequence). The DNA for the CDR3 is TGTGCCTGGAGTCCCCAACAGGGGCTGAACACTGAAGCTTTCTTT. Translation gives CAWSPQQGLNTEAFF.

This clonotype was found many times. The V call is TRBV10-1, the J call TRBJ1-1; 8 nucleotides align to TRBD1. Germline CDR1 WNHNN, CDR2 SYGVQD (reference sequence). The ends lost 6 bases at V and 1 base at J; junction bases unmatched: 7. CDR3 size: 15 residues. Here the CDR3 reads CASRARQGRNTEAFF. CDR3 nucleotide sequence: TGCGCCAGCAGAGCGAGACAGGGGAGGAACACTGAAGCTTTCTTT.

This clonotype was recorded many times. The chain employs TRBV30 and TRBJ2-5; tentative D call: TRBD1 (5 bases). The CDR3 is 11 residues long. Germline-derived CDR1 and CDR2 are GTSNPN and SVGIG (reference sequence). Between the trimmed V and J ends, which lost 6 bases and 0 bases, there was a span of 5 bases. The CDR3 sequence: CACRDQETQYF. The DNA for the CDR3 is TGTGCCTGCAGGGACCAAGAGACCCAGTACTTC.

The chain has TRBV12-3 or TRBV12-4 and TRBJ2-1; possible D gene TRBD1, 6 bases. V shed 7 bases and J shed 8 bases, with 12 bases lying between them. The CDR3 is 12 amino acids. CDR3 residues: CASTSRGDEQFF. In DNA, the CDR3 is TGTGCCAGCACCTCCAGGGGTGATGAGCAGTTCTTC.

The genes are TRBV6-6 and TRBJ2-1; tentative D call: TRBD1 (5 bases). Trimming stripped 0 bases from V and 8 bases from J, with 8 bases between. The CDR3 is 13 amino acids. Germline V CDR1 and CDR2: MNHNY, SVGAGI (reference sequence). The CDR3 loop reads CASSYSGADEQFF. The CDR3 DNA reads as TGTGCCAGCAGTTACTCTGGGGCTGATGAGCAGTTCTTC.

This clonotype was recorded at least ten times. The gene calls are TRBV28 and TRBJ2-2, with 9 bases matching TRBD1. V gave up 5 bases and J gave up 3 bases; unmatched junction bases: 1. Germline CDR1 reads MDHEN; CDR2 reads SYDVKM. This CDR3 is built from 14 residues. In DNA form, the CDR3 reads TGTGCCAGCAGTAGACAGGGGGACACCGGGGAGCTGTTTTTT. Translated, it gives CASSRQGDTGELFF. Drawing the rest from reference TRBV28 and TRBJ2-2, the complete variable domain is DVKVTQSSRYLVKRTGEKVFLECVQDMDHENMFWYRQDPGLGLRLIYFSYDVKMKEKGDIPEGYSVSREKKERFSLILESASTNQTSMYLCASSRQGDTGELFFGEGSRLTVL.

This clonotype was counted ten times or more. This sequence joins TRBV4-1 and TRBJ2-3; a possible D gene is TRBD2 (5 bases). The V end lost 1 base, the J end lost 0 bases, and 8 bases lay between the germline ends. Germline V gene sequence: CDR1 MGHRA, CDR2 YSYEKL. This CDR3 is 15 amino acids long. CDR3 residues: CASSQVPGSTDTQYF. The CDR3 region has the DNA TGCGCCAGCAGCCAAGTCCCGGGGAGCACAGATACGCAGTATTTT.

This clonotype showed up many times. The chain combines TRBV10-3 with TRBJ2-3, with 12 bases identical to TRBD2. V lost 5 bases to trimming and J lost 2 bases; unmatched junction nucleotides: 5. Per germline, CDR1 ENHRY and CDR2 SYGVKD. The CDR3 contains 16 residues. In nucleotides, the CDR3 is TGTGCCATCAGTCGGACTAGCGGGGCTCTCACAGATACGCAGTATTTT. It is translated as CAISRTSGALTDTQYF.